Listed here are 30 T cell receptor beta chains from one sample, sequenced in a study of T-cell memory formation after mild COVID-19. TCRdb reanalysed the 5' RACE reads using MiXCR and keeps one entry per CDR3 protein. The sample contains tens of thousands of distinct CDR3 sequences, roughly 13% of which appear only once. Sequenced input: PBMCs or a T cell subset sorted from them (not recorded which). Every receptor here comes from an adult woman who had mild COVID-19 (a few samples of this study predate the infection). Cell type and time point are not known.

This clonotype was seen a handful of times. The CDR3 protein is CATSDLWTGTGELFF. DNA for the CDR3: TGTGCCACCAGTGATTTATGGACAGGGACCGGGGAGCTGTTTTTT. The chain has TRBV24-1 and TRBJ2-2; 8 positions agree with TRBD1. The V and J ends lost 1 base and 5 bases, in that order; junction bases with no gene match: 2. In germline, CDR1 is KGHDR, CDR2 SFDVKD. This CDR3 contains 15 residues.

This clonotype has a handful of counts. V and J are TRBV15 and TRBJ2-5, with 7 bases that match TRBD1. Per the germline V gene, CDR1 is LNHNV and CDR2 is YYDKDF (reference sequence). The CDR3 loop spans 14 amino acids. J gave up 5 bases and V 6 bases, and 9 bases lay outside the gene matches. CDR3 DNA sequence: TGTGCCACCAGTATCGAACAGGGGTGGGAGACCCAGTACTTC. Translating it yields CATSIEQGWETQYF.

There are a few counts of this clonotype. The chain joins TRBV29-1 to TRBJ2-7, with TRBD2 identical over 12 bases. This CDR3 has 15 amino acids. After removal of 5 bases from V and 0 bases from J, the junction contained 5 bases not matched to a gene. Germline V gene sequence: CDR1 SQVTM, CDR2 ANQGSEA. The CDR3 DNA follows: TGCAGCGTTTGGACTAGCGGGACAAGCTCCTACGAGCAGTACTTC. Its translation is CSVWTSGTSSYEQYF.

This clonotype came up a few times. This chain joins TRBV24-1 and TRBJ1-2; D may be TRBD1 (5 bases). This CDR3 has 14 amino acids. Between the trimmed V and J ends, which lost 4 bases and 6 bases, there was a span of 14 bases. Looked up from germline, CDR1 is KGHDR and CDR2 is SFDVKD. CDR3 nucleotide sequence: TGTGCCACCAGTGACCCCGACAGATTCGATGGCTACACCTTC. It encodes CATSDPDRFDGYTF.

This clonotype has a count of ten or more. The chain has TRBV6-5 and TRBJ2-1; no clear D gene. V lost 3 bases, J lost 9 bases, and 12 bases lay in between. Looked up from germline, CDR1 is MNHEY and CDR2 is SVGAGI. The CDR3 runs to 13 residues. CDR3 nucleotides: TGTGCCAGCAGTTATGGGCGTGTGAGTGAGCAGTTCTTC. Its protein product is CASSYGRVSEQFF.

This clonotype was detected a few times. V and J are TRBV7-2 and TRBJ2-1; 12 bases fit TRBD2. J was trimmed by 7 bases and V by 5 bases; bases with no gene match: 9. Germline V lookup: CDR1 SGHTA, CDR2 FQGNSA. The CDR3 sequence is 16 residues long. The CDR3 DNA sequence: TGTGCCAGCAGCCCCAAGCTAGCGGGAGGGCCTAATGAGCAGTTCTTC. This sequence encodes CASSPKLAGGPNEQFF. Using reference TRBV7-2 and TRBJ2-1 for the parts outside the CDR3, the full variable domain is GAGVSQSPSNKVTEKGKDVELRCDPISGHTALYWYRQSLGQGLEFLIYFQGNSAPDKSGLPSDRFSAERTGGSVSTLTIQRTQQEDSAVYLCASSPKLAGGPNEQFFGPGTRLTVL.

This clonotype was counted between two and nine times. J is TRBJ1-2 and V is TRBV29-1, with unresolved D. This CDR3 spans 10 amino acids. Germline CDR1 and CDR2: SQVTM and ANQGSEA. The V end lost 3 bases, the J end lost 3 bases, and 2 bases lay between the germline ends. The CDR3 region is CSVEDYGYTF. The CDR3 nucleotides are TGCAGCGTTGAGGACTATGGCTACACCTTC.

The V and J genes are TRBV4-3 and TRBJ2-2; D gene unclear. Germline loops: CDR1 LGHNA, CDR2 YSLEER. The CDR3 totals 13 residues. Between the trimmed V and J ends, which lost 0 bases and 3 bases, there was a span of 2 bases. The CDR3 sequence is CASSQDYTGELFF. The DNA for the CDR3 is TGCGCCAGCAGCCAAGACTACACCGGGGAGCTGTTTTTT.

This clonotype has just a few counts. The rearrangement uses TRBV24-1 and TRBJ2-5, with 12 bases lining up with TRBD2. The CDR3 extends over 15 amino acids. V dropped 7 bases and J dropped 5; count of bases not matched to a gene: 7. Germline CDR1 reads KGHDR; CDR2 reads SFDVKD. CDR3 in DNA: TGTGCCACCAGCGGGGGACTAGCGGGTCGGGAGACCCAGTACTTC. It yields the protein CATSGGLAGRETQYF.

V usage is TRBV6-2 or TRBV6-3 and J usage is TRBJ2-7; 8 bases are a match to TRBD1. Germline CDR1 and CDR2: MNHEY and SVGEGT. Losses at the gene ends were 2 bases for V and 5 bases for J; bases not matched to a gene: 5. CDR3 size: 14 residues. Written as DNA, the CDR3 is TGTGCCAGCAGTTACCCGGACAGGGCCGACGAGCAGTACTTC. It codes for CASSYPDRADEQYF.

The chain combines TRBV5-1 with TRBJ2-1; D unclear. There are 16 residues in the CDR3. Germline CDR1 and CDR2: SGHRS and YFSETQ. The V gene lost 0 bases and the J gene lost 0 bases, with 10 bases spanning the gap. CDR3 nucleotides: TGCGCCAGCAGCTTGGTCACAATGAGCTCCTACAATGAGCAGTTCTTC. It specifies CASSLVTMSSYNEQFF.

This clonotype was detected only a few times. The chain has TRBV20-1 and TRBJ2-7; 7 bases match TRBD1. The CDR3 has 13 amino acids. Germline-derived CDR1 and CDR2 are DFQATT and SNEGSKA (reference sequence). The V gene end was trimmed by 4 bases and the J gene end by 5 bases; junction bases not matched to a gene: 8. The CDR3 here is CSAIEGATNEQYF. The CDR3 bases are TGCAGTGCTATCGAGGGGGCTACGAACGAGCAGTACTTC.

This chain links TRBV12-3 or TRBV12-4 with TRBJ1-5; D is perhaps TRBD1 (6 bases). V dropped 3 bases and J dropped 8 bases, with 11 bases sitting between them. The CDR3 sequence is 13 residues long. The DNA of the CDR3 is TGTGCCAGCAGTTTGAACAGGGTGGAGCCCCAGCATTTT. It specifies CASSLNRVEPQHF.

V usage is TRBV20-1 and J usage is TRBJ2-7, with TRBD2 matching over 9 bases. Germline V gene sequence: CDR1 DFQATT, CDR2 SNEGSKA (reference sequence). The CDR3 loop spans 14 amino acids. The V segment lost 3 bases and the J segment 2 bases; nucleotides outside the gene matches: 5. The CDR3 DNA reads TGCAGTGCTAGTCTCGCGGGGGGGACCTACGAGCAGTACTTC. Amino acids: CSASLAGGTYEQYF.

The chain links TRBV4-1 to TRBJ1-1, with 11 bases aligning to TRBD1. V gave up 4 bases and J gave up 8 bases; unmatched junction bases: 9. Germline CDR1 reads MGHRA; CDR2 reads YSYEKL. The length of the CDR3 is 15 residues. CDR3 protein: CASSLDRTGGREAFF. For the CDR3, the DNA is TGCGCCAGCAGCCTAGATAGGACAGGGGGCCGGGAAGCTTTCTTT.

The chain recombines TRBV12-3 or TRBV12-4 with TRBJ2-7; a possible D gene is TRBD2 (5 bases). The CDR3 extends over 13 amino acids. V lost 3 bases, J lost 6 bases, and 12 bases lay in between. In DNA form, the CDR3 reads TGTGCCAGCAGTTTCAGTACCCGGGGCGAGCAGTACTTC. This encodes CASSFSTRGEQYF.

This clonotype was observed a few times. The chain recombines TRBV5-6 with TRBJ2-7; D is perhaps TRBD1 (5 bases). V was trimmed by 0 bases and J by 1 base, leaving 8 bases between them. Germline V gene sequence: CDR1 SGHDT, CDR2 YYEEEE. The CDR3 runs to 14 residues. The CDR3 sequence is CASSLGTNSYEQYF. The CDR3 DNA reads as TGTGCCAGCAGCTTGGGGACAAATTCCTACGAGCAGTACTTC.

V gene TRBV20-1 combines with J gene TRBJ1-5; weak D call: TRBD1 (6 bases). This CDR3 has 15 amino acids. Trimming pared 5 bases from V and 6 bases from J, leaving 20 bases between. Germline V gene data show CDR1 as DFQATT and CDR2 as SNEGSKA (reference sequence). The CDR3 loop is CSAPPSGGRSQPQHF. The DNA for the CDR3 is TGCAGTGCTCCGCCGTCTGGGGGGCGATCTCAGCCCCAGCATTTT.

This clonotype was detected only a few times. The chain couples TRBV11-1 to TRBJ2-7, with D uncertain. The germline gives CDR1 SGHAT, CDR2 FQDESV (reference sequence). The V gene lost 2 bases and the J gene lost 2 bases, with 4 bases spanning the gap. The CDR3 spans 12 residues. CDR3 region: CASSLPTYEQYF. CDR3 DNA: TGTGCCAGCAGCTTACCTACCTACGAGCAGTACTTC.

This clonotype was observed many times. The chain has TRBV24-1 and TRBJ2-1; D not certain. The germline CDR1 and CDR2 sequences are KGHDR and SFDVKD. The CDR3 loop spans 15 amino acids. Trimming removed 0 bases from V and 5 bases from J, with 10 bases in between. The CDR3 here is CATSDLPPVDNEQFF. The CDR3 nucleotides are TGTGCCACCAGTGATTTGCCTCCAGTTGACAATGAGCAGTTCTTC.

This clonotype was observed a handful of times. The CDR3 DNA sequence: TGTGCCAGCAGTCCCGGGGGTAGCGGGGGGACCTACAATGAGCAGTTCTTC. It specifies CASSPGGSGGTYNEQFF. The chain combines TRBV6-6 with TRBJ2-1; TRBD2 matches 10 bases. In germline, CDR1 is MNHNY, CDR2 SVGAGI (reference sequence). After removal of 5 bases from V and 2 bases from J, the junction contained 9 bases not matched to a gene. This CDR3 has 17 residues.

The genes are TRBV19 and TRBJ1-1; maybe TRBD1 (5 bases). Per the germline V gene, CDR1 is LNHDA and CDR2 is SQIVND (reference sequence). V was cut by 7 bases and J by 1 base, with 7 bases left in between. The CDR3 contains 12 residues. In nucleotides, the CDR3 is TGTGCCAGTACCCAGGGGAACACTGAAGCTTTCTTT. This encodes CASTQGNTEAFF.

The V call is TRBV5-6, the J call TRBJ1-1; 7 bases line up with TRBD1. Germline CDR1 and CDR2: SGHDT and YYEEEE. Trimming at V came to 3 bases and at J to 2 bases, leaving 10 bases not matched to a gene. The CDR3 extends over 16 amino acids. CDR3 DNA: TGTGCCAGCAGCTCTCCCAGGGGGACCACTAACACTGAAGCTTTCTTT. Protein sequence: CASSSPRGTTNTEAFF.

This clonotype was seen more than once but under ten times. The rearrangement joins TRBV7-9 to TRBJ2-7; TRBD1 matches 7 bases. V was pared by 7 bases and J by 1 base, with 7 bases of the junction left unmatched. Germline V lookup: CDR1 SEHNR, CDR2 FQNEAQ (reference sequence). CDR3 length: 14 amino acids. The CDR3 DNA sequence: TGTGCCAGCACCCAGACAGGGACATCCTACGAGCAGTACTTC. It specifies CASTQTGTSYEQYF.

The chain links TRBV12-3 or TRBV12-4 to TRBJ1-6; no firm D call. The CDR3 is 13 residues long. The V and J ends lost 7 bases and 10 bases respectively, with 14 bases between them. The CDR3, as DNA: TGTGCCAGCACCCTTATGTCGGGCTCACCCCTCCACTTT. Translation gives CASTLMSGSPLHF.

This clonotype was detected only a few times. This rearrangement joins TRBV9 to TRBJ2-5; the D gene is possibly TRBD1 (5 bases). Germline V gene lookup returns CDR1 SGDLS and CDR2 YYNGEE. The CDR3 totals 12 residues. Trimming cost V 5 bases and J 4 bases, with 9 bases left between them. CDR3 amino acids: CASRSGRETQYF. The CDR3 bases are TGTGCCAGCAGGTCAGGGCGAGAGACCCAGTACTTC.

The chain has TRBV20-1 and TRBJ2-1, with D possibly matching TRBD2 (5 bases). Trimming removed 5 bases at V and 5 bases at J, with 19 bases between. The CDR3 covers 15 residues. Germline V CDR1 and CDR2: DFQATT, SNEGSKA (reference sequence). The DNA of the CDR3 is TGCAGTGCTGGCCTCTCGGTAGCGTTCGACAATGAGCAGTTCTTC. Translating gives CSAGLSVAFDNEQFF.

This rearrangement joins TRBV20-1 to TRBJ1-1; TRBD1 agrees at 7 bases. The CDR3 is made up of 14 amino acids. Germline CDR1 and CDR2: DFQATT and SNEGSKA (reference sequence). V lost 3 bases to trimming and J lost 5 bases; unmatched junction nucleotides: 9. This chain's CDR3 is CSASEDRRGTEAFF. The DNA of the CDR3 is TGCAGTGCTAGTGAGGACAGGAGAGGAACTGAAGCTTTCTTT.

This clonotype occurred a few times. The genes are TRBV7-2 and TRBJ1-4; TRBD1 matches at 9 bases. The CDR3 runs to 14 residues. Germline V gives CDR1 SGHTA, CDR2 FQGNSA. Trimming at V came to 5 bases and at J to 6 bases, leaving 4 bases not matched to a gene. The CDR3 nucleotides are TGTGCCAGCAGCCAGGACAGGGGTGATGAAAAACTGTTTTTT. Translated: CASSQDRGDEKLFF.

This clonotype was seen only a few times. The V and J genes are TRBV6-4 and TRBJ2-1; 8 bases map to TRBD2. CDR3 length: 15 residues. Germline V lookup: CDR1 MRHNA, CDR2 SNTAGT. The V gene end was trimmed by 4 bases and the J gene end by 3 bases; junction bases not matched to a gene: 5. CDR3 loop: CASSVSGGGYNEQFF. The CDR3 DNA follows: TGTGCCAGCAGTGTGAGCGGGGGAGGCTACAATGAGCAGTTCTTC.